In its sample, the clone carrying this TCR beta chain was seen once. Its antigen remains unidentified. This sample stems from a study of radiotherapy plus CTLA-4 blockade in lung cancer. Findings of the study overall: In blood, TCR clones derived from the tumor expanded after radiotherapy plus ipilimumab.

CTLA-4 blockade using ipilimumab, together with focal radiation, was received by patients with chemo-refractory metastatic non-small-cell lung cancer. Assay: immunoSEQ multiplex PCR; the TCRdb copy retains only in-frame clones and omits some. The table includes about 76,000 clones, roughly 79% detected once. The sequence was obtained from a human donor with non-small cell lung cancer whose response to radiotherapy plus ipilimumab could not be evaluated. Some clones in this sample may be carry-over from other donors' samples. The specimen was peripheral blood, collected from a patient treated with radiotherapy plus ipilimumab.

Here the CDR3 reads CASSGGGNQYF. DNA for the CDR3: TGTGCCAGCAGCGGGGGGGGGAACCAGTACTTC. V gene TRBV11-2 combines with J gene TRBJ2-7, with 7 nucleotides matching TRBD2. The J segment lost 10 bases and the V segment lost 5 bases, leaving 5 bases of the junction unmatched. Germline assignment: CDR1 SGHAT and CDR2 FQNNGV. The CDR3 is 11 residues long.